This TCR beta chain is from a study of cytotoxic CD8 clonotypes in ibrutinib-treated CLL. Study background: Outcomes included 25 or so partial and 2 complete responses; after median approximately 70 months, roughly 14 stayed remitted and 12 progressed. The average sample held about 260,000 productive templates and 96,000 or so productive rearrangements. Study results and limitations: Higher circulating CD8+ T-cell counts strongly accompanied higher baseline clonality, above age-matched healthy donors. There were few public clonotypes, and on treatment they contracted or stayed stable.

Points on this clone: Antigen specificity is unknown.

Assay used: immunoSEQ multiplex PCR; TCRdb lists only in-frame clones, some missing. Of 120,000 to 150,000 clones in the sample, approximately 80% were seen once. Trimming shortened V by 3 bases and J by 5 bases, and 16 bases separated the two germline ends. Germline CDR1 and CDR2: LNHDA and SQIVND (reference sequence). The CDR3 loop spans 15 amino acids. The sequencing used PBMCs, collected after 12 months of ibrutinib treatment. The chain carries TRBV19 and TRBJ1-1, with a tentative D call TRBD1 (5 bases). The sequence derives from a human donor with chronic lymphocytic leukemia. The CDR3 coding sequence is TGTGCCAGTAGTATTAACCCCCCAGGGAGTACTGAAGCTTTCTTT. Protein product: CASSINPPGSTEAFF.